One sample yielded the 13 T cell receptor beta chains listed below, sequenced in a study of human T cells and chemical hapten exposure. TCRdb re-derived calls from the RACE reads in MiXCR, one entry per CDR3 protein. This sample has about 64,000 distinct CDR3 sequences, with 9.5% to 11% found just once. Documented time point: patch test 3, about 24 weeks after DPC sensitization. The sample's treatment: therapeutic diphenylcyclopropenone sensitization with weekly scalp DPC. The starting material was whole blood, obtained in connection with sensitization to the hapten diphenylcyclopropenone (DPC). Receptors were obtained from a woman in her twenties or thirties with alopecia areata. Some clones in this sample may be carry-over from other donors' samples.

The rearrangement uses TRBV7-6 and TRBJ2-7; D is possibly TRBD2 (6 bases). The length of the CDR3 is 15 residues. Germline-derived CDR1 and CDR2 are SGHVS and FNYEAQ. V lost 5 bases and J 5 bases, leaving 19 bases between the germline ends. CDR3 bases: TGTGCCAGCAGCCTAGTCCCGGGAGAAGGAAACGAGCAGTACTTC. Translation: CASSLVPGEGNEQYF.

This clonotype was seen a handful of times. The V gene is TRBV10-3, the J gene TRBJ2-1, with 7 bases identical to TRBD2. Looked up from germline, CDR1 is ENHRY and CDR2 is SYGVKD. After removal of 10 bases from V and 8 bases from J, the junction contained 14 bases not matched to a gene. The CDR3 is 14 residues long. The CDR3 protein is CATQRGLDVYEQFF. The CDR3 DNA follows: TGTGCCACCCAGAGAGGACTAGATGTCTATGAGCAGTTCTTC.

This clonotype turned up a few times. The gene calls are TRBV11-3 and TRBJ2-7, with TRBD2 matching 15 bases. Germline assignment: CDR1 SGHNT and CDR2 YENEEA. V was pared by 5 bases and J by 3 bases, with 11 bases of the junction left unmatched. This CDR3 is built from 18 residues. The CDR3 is CASSLLPGTSGGIYEQYF. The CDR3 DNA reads TGTGCCAGCAGCCTCCTTCCCGGGACTAGCGGGGGGATCTACGAGCAGTACTTC. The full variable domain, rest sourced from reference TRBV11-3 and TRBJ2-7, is EAGVVQSPRYKIIEKKQPVAFWCNPISGHNTLYWYLQNLGQGPELLIRYENEEAVDDSQLPKDRFSAERLKGVDSTLKIQPAELGDSAVYLCASSLLPGTSGGIYEQYFGPGTRLTVT.

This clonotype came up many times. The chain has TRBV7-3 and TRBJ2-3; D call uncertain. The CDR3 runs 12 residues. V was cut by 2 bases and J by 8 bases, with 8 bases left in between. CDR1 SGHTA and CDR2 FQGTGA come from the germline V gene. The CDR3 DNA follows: TGTGCCAGCAGCTTAGTCCTGGGTACGCAGTATTTT. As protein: CASSLVLGTQYF.

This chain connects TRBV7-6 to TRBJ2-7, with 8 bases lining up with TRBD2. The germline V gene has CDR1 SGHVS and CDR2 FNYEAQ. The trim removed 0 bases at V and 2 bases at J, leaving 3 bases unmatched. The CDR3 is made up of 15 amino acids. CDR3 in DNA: TGTGCCAGCAGCTTAGCGCCGGGGGGGCCCTACGAGCAGTACTTC. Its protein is CASSLAPGGPYEQYF.

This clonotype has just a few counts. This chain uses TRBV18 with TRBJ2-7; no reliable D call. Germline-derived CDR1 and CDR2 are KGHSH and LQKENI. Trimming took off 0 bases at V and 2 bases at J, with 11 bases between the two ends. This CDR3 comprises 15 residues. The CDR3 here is CASSPPFQETYEQYF. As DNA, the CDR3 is TGTGCCAGCTCACCACCGTTCCAGGAGACCTACGAGCAGTACTTC.

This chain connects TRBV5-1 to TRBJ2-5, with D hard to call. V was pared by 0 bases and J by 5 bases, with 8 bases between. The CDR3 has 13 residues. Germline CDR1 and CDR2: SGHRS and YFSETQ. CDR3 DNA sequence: TGCGCCAGCAGCTTGGCCATCATGGAGACCCAGTACTTC. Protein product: CASSLAIMETQYF.

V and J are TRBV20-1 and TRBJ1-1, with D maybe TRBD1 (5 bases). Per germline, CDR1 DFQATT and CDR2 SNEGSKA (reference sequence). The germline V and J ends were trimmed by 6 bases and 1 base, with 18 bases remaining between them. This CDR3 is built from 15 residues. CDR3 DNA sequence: TGCAGTGCCCGCCCTGGTGGTGGGGGGAACACTGAAGCTTTCTTT. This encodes CSARPGGGGNTEAFF.

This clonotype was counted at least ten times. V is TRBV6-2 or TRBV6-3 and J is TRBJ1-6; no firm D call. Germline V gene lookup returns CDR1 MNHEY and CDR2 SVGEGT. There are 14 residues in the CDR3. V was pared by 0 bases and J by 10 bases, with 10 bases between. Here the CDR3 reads CASSYSSRKSPLHF. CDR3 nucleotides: TGTGCCAGCAGTTACTCGTCTAGGAAATCACCCCTCCACTTT.

The DNA for the CDR3 is TGCAGCGTTGATCTGGGGGCCGGCGAGACCCAGTACTTC. Its protein product is CSVDLGAGETQYF. V gene TRBV29-1 combines with J gene TRBJ2-5; weak D call: TRBD1 (6 bases). This CDR3 has 13 residues. Trimming shortened V by 3 bases and J by 5 bases, and 13 bases separated the two germline ends. Looked up from germline, CDR1 is SQVTM and CDR2 is ANQGSEA. The full variable domain, in which reference TRBV29-1 and TRBJ2-5 provide the parts outside the CDR3, is SAVISQKPSRDICQRGTSLTIQCQVDSQVTMMFWYRQQPGQSLTLIATANQGSEATYESGFVIDKFPISRPNLTFSTLTVSNMSPEDSSIYLCSVDLGAGETQYFGPGTRLLVL.

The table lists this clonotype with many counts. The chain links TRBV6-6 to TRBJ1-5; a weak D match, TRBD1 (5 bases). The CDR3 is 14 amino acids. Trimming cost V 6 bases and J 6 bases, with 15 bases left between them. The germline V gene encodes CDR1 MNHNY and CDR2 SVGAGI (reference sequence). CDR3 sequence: CASRTDGTGQPQHF. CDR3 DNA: TGTGCCAGCAGAACCGACGGGACGGGTCAGCCCCAGCATTTT.

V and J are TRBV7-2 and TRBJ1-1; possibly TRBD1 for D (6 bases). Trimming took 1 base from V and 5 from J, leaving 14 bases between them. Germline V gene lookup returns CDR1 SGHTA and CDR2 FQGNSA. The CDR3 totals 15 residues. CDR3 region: CASSLGKGDRTEAFF. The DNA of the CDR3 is TGTGCCAGCAGCTTAGGGAAGGGGGATAGGACTGAAGCTTTCTTT.

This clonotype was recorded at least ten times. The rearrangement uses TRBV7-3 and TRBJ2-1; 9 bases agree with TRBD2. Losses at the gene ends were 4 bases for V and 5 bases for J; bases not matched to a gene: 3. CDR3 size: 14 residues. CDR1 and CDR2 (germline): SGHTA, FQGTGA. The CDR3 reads CASSSRLADNEQFF. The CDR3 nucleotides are TGTGCCAGCAGCTCCCGACTAGCGGACAATGAGCAGTTCTTC.